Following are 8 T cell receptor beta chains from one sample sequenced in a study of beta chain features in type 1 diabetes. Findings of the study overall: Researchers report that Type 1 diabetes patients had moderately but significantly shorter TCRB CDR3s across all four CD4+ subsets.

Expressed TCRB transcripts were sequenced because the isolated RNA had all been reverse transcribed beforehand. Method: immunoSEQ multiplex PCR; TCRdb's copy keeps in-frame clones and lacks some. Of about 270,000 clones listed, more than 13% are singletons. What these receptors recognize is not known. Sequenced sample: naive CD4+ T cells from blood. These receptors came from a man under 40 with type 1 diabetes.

The CDR3 sequence is CASSSLTLSSYEQYF. The CDR3 DNA is TGTGCCAGCAGTTCTTTGACATTGAGCTCCTACGAGCAGTACTTC. The chain employs TRBV28 and TRBJ2-7; D unclear. Per germline, CDR1 MDHEN and CDR2 SYDVKM. V gave up 4 bases and J gave up 0 bases, with 13 bases separating them. This CDR3 has 15 residues. The whole variable domain, filled in from reference TRBV28 and TRBJ2-7, reads DVKVTQSSRYLVKRTGEKVFLECVQDMDHENMFWYRQDPGLGLRLIYFSYDVKMKEKGDIPEGYSVSREKKERFSLILESASTNQTSMYLCASSSLTLSSYEQYFGPGTRLTVT.

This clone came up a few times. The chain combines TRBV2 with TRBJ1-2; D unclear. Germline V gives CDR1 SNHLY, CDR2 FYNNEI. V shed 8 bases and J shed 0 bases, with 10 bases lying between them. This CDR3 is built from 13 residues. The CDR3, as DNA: TGTGCCAGCCGCCGTGTAGCTAACTATGGCTACACCTTC. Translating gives CASRRVANYGYTF.

The CDR3: CASSLTEPPPNYGYTF. The CDR3, as DNA: TGTGCCAGCAGTTTAACTGAGCCCCCACCTAACTATGGCTACACCTTC. This rearrangement joins TRBV27 to TRBJ1-2; D gene ambiguous. CDR1 and CDR2 (germline): MNHEY, SMNVEV (reference sequence). V dropped 2 bases and J dropped 0 bases, with 13 bases sitting between them. This CDR3 contains 16 residues.

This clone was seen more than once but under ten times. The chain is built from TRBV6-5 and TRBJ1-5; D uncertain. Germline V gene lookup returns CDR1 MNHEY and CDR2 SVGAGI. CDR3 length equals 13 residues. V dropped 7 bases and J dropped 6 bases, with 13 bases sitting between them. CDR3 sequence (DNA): TGTGCCAGCATTGAGCGGGAGAGTCAGCCCCAGCATTTT. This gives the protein CASIERESQPQHF.

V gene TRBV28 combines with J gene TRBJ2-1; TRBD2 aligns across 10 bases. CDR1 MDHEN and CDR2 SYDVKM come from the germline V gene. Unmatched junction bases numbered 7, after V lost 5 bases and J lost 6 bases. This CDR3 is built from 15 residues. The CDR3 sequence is CASSTTSGALNEQFF. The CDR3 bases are TGTGCCAGCAGTACCACTAGCGGGGCCCTCAATGAGCAGTTCTTC.

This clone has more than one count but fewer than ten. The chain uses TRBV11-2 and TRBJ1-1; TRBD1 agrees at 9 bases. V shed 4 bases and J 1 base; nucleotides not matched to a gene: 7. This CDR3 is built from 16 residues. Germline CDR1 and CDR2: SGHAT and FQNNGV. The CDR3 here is CASSSRDREGNTEAFF. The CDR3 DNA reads TGTGCCAGCAGCTCCCGGGACAGGGAAGGGAACACTGAAGCTTTCTTT. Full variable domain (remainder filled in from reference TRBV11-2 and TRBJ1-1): EAGVAQSPRYKIIEKRQSVAFWCNPISGHATLYWYQQILGQGPKLLIQFQNNGVVDDSQLPKDRFSAERLKGVDSTLKIQPAKLEDSAVYLCASSSRDREGNTEAFFGQGTRLTVV.

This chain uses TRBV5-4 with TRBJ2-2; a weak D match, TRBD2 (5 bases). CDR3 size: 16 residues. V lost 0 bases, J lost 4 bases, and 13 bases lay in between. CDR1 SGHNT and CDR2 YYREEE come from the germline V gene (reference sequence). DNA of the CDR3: TGTGCCAGCAGCTTGGAGAGAGGGCCACGCACCGGGGAGCTGTTTTTT. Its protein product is CASSLERGPRTGELFF.

CDR3: CASSFGTGVLGNQPQHF. The CDR3 coding sequence is TGTGCCAGCAGTTTCGGGACAGGGGTTCTGGGCAATCAGCCCCAGCATTTT. This chain links TRBV28 with TRBJ1-5; 10 bases are a match to TRBD1. The CDR3 has 17 residues. CDR1 and CDR2 (germline): MDHEN, SYDVKM. Trimming cost V 3 bases and J 2 bases; bases outside gene matches: 7.